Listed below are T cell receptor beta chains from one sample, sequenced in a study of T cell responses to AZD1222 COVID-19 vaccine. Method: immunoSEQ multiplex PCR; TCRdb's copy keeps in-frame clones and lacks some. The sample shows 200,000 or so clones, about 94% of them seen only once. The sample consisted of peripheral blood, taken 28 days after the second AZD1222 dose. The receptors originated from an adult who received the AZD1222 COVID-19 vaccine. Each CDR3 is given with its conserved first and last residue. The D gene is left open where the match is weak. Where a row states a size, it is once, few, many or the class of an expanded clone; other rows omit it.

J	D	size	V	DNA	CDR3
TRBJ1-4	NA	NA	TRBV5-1	TGCGCCAGCAGCTTGAGTGCGCGGATTAATGAAAAACTGTTTTTT	CASSLSARINEKLFF
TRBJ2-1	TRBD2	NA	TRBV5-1	TGCGCCAGCAGCTTGGGTGGGACTAGCGGGGCTGATGAGCAGTTCTTC	CASSLGGTSGADEQFF
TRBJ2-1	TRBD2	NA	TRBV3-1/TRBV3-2	TGTGCCAGCAGCCTAGGACTAGCGGGGGTGAATGAGCAGTTCTTC	CASSLGLAGVNEQFF
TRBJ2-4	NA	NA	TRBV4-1	TGCGCCAGCAGCCAAGTAGGGCAAGCCAAAAACATTCAGTACTTC	CASSQVGQAKNIQYF
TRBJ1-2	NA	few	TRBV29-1	TGCAGCGTTTTTTTTGAACACCGAAGAGACTATGGCTACACCTTC	CSVFFEHRRDYGYTF
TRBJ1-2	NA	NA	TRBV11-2	TGTGCCAGCAGCTTGGGGCAGGTCTATGGCTACACCTTC	CASSLGQVYGYTF
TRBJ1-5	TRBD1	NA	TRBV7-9	TGTGCCAGCAGCTTGGCGTCAGGGGGTAGCAATCAGCCCCAGCATTTT	CASSLASGGSNQPQHF
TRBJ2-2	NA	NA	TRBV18	TGTGCCAGCTCACCGACAGTTGTGCCCACCGGGGAGCTGTTTTTT	CASSPTVVPTGELFF
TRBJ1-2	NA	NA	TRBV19	TGTGCCAGTAGTCTGGGGGCGCGCGGCTACACCTTC	CASSLGARGYTF
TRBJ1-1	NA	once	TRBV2	TGTGCCAGCAGTGGAGGGACGACAGAGTACACTGAAGCTTTCTTT	CASSGGTTEYTEAFF
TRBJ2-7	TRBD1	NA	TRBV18	TGTGCCAGCTCACCACAGGACAGGGACTACGAGCAGTACTTC	CASSPQDRDYEQYF
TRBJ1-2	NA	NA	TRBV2	TGTGCCAGCAGAACTGAGGGGGGGGGCTATGGCTACACCTTC	CASRTEGGGYGYTF
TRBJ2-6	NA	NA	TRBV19	TGTGCCAGTAGTTTGACAGCCCGGGGGGGGGCCAACGTCCTGACTTTC	CASSLTARGGANVLTF
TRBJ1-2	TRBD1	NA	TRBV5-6	TGTGCCAGCAGCTCGTCCGGGACAGAGTCTCGAATGACCTTC	CASSSSGTESRMTF
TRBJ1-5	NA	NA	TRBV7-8	TGTGCCAGCAGCTTAGGCGGCCCCCTGGTAGGCCAGCCCCAGCATTTT	CASSLGGPLVGQPQHF
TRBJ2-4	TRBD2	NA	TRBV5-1	TGCGCCAGCAGCCCGGGACTAGCGGGGGCCTGGAAAAACATTCAGTACTTC	CASSPGLAGAWKNIQYF
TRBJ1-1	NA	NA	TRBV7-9	TGTGCCAGCAGCCTTGGCAGGGCTTCAGCTTTCTTT	CASSLGRASAFF